A single sample gave rise to the 16 T cell receptor beta chains below, sequenced in a study of blood T cell repertoires in COVID-19. Clones were sequenced by immunoSEQ multiplex PCR, and TCRdb holds only the in-frame ones, with some missing. The sample has roughly 400,000 clones; 80% to 95% are singletons. The specimen sequenced was PBMCs or T cells enriched from blood (not recorded which). These receptors came from a middle-aged woman who had been exposed to COVID-19.

The chain carries TRBV9 and TRBJ1-2; TRBD1 aligns across 8 bases. Germline trimming cut 3 bases from V and 8 bases from J; bases unmatched to any gene: 6. This CDR3 has 13 residues. Per germline, CDR1 SGDLS and CDR2 YYNGEE. The CDR3 sequence is CASSEQGAGGYTF. The CDR3 nucleotides read TGTGCCAGCAGCGAGCAGGGGGCTGGGGGCTACACCTTC. The whole variable domain, remainder taken from reference TRBV9 and TRBJ1-2, is DSGVTQTPKHLITATGQRVTLRCSPRSGDLSVYWYQQSLDQGLQFLIQYYNGEERAKGNILERFSAQQFPDLHSELNLSSLELGDSALYFCASSEQGAGGYTFGSGTRLTVV.

The CDR3 DNA reads as TGTGCCAGCAGCTTATCAAACGAGCAGTACTTC. Translated: CASSLSNEQYF. The J gene is TRBJ2-7, the V gene TRBV7-9; D call uncertain. Trimming removed 2 bases from V and 5 bases from J, with 4 bases in between. Germline V gives CDR1 SEHNR, CDR2 FQNEAQ (reference sequence). This CDR3 has 11 amino acids.

The V call is TRBV11-3, the J call TRBJ1-2; D is ambiguous. The V gene's germline CDR1 is SGHNT and CDR2 YENEEA. The CDR3 loop spans 15 amino acids. V was cut by 5 bases and J by 4 bases, with 17 bases left in between. CDR3 residues: CASSRGPGESYGYTF. The CDR3 nucleotides read TGTGCCAGCAGCCGAGGACCCGGGGAGAGCTATGGCTACACCTTC.

The table lists this clone with a count of one. The chain carries TRBV7-3 and TRBJ1-5, with D tentatively TRBD1 (6 bases). The length of the CDR3 is 17 residues. In germline, CDR1 is SGHTA, CDR2 FQGTGA. V lost 1 base, J lost 2 bases, and 15 bases lay in between. CDR3 sequence: CASSLSFGRGGNQPQHF. DNA of the CDR3: TGTGCCAGCAGCTTAAGCTTCGGCAGGGGCGGCAATCAGCCCCAGCATTTT.

J is TRBJ1-2 and V is TRBV9; weak D call: TRBD1 (5 bases). CDR1 is SGDLS, CDR2 YYNGEE, per germline. The CDR3 extends over 15 amino acids. Between the trimmed V and J ends, which lost 0 bases and 2 bases, there was a span of 11 bases. CDR3 residues: CASSVGGEGNYGYTF. CDR3 sequence (DNA): TGTGCCAGCAGCGTAGGAGGGGAGGGGAACTATGGCTACACCTTC.

The chain links TRBV5-1 to TRBJ1-1; D gene ambiguous. CDR3 length: 15 residues. V was trimmed by 0 bases and J by 1 base, leaving 10 bases between them. Looked up from germline, CDR1 is SGHRS and CDR2 is YFSETQ. CDR3 DNA sequence: TGCGCCAGCAGCTTGGGACGGGTAGGGAACACTGAAGCTTTCTTT. Translated: CASSLGRVGNTEAFF.

The chain employs TRBV7-2 and TRBJ1-1, with 9 bases that match TRBD1. Trimming took 6 bases from V and 1 from J; bases not matched to a gene: 0. This CDR3 has 13 residues. Germline CDR1 is SGHTA and CDR2 is FQGNSA. CDR3 in amino acids: CASRGQGNTEAFF. DNA for the CDR3: TGTGCCAGCAGGGGACAGGGGAACACTGAAGCTTTCTTT.

V is TRBV5-1 and J is TRBJ1-5, with D possibly being TRBD1 (5 bases). The CDR3 totals 13 residues. Germline V gene sequence: CDR1 SGHRS, CDR2 YFSETQ. V shed 4 bases and J shed 4 bases, with 9 bases lying between them. Written as DNA, the CDR3 is TGCGCCAGCAGCCCGACAGTAAATCAGCCCCAGCATTTT. It translates to CASSPTVNQPQHF.

The chain couples TRBV7-3 to TRBJ1-2; D is unresolved. Germline CDR1 SGHTA, CDR2 FQGTGA. This CDR3 is built from 14 residues. V was cut by 1 base and J by 1 base, with 7 bases left in between. CDR3 region: CASSLSGSNYGYTF. In nucleotides, the CDR3 is TGTGCCAGCAGCTTAAGTGGGAGTAACTATGGCTACACCTTC.

This clone has only one observation. The rearrangement uses TRBV6-1 and TRBJ1-2; D remains unclear. CDR3 length: 12 amino acids. CDR1 MNHNS and CDR2 SASEGT come from the germline V gene. V shed 2 bases and J shed 9 bases, with 10 bases lying between them. For the CDR3, the DNA is TGTGCCAGCAGTGAACCCGGTATCAGCTACACCTTC. It specifies CASSEPGISYTF.

This clone was recorded a few times. This chain connects TRBV2 to TRBJ1-2, with unresolved D. The CDR3 is made up of 12 amino acids. V was cut by 6 bases and J by 8 bases, with 13 bases left in between. The germline V gene encodes CDR1 SNHLY and CDR2 FYNNEI. CDR3 amino acids: CASSQEALGYTF. In DNA, the CDR3 is TGTGCCAGCAGCCAGGAAGCCTTAGGCTACACCTTC.

The chain has TRBV24-1 and TRBJ1-1, with 7 bases aligning to TRBD1. Per the germline V gene, CDR1 is KGHDR and CDR2 is SFDVKD. Unmatched junction bases numbered 3, after V lost 5 bases and J lost 1 base. The CDR3 is made up of 14 amino acids. CDR3 sequence reads: CATSAGGRNTEAFF. The DNA for the CDR3 is TGTGCCACCAGTGCAGGGGGGAGGAACACTGAAGCTTTCTTT.

V usage is TRBV2 and J usage is TRBJ1-3; 7 nucleotides line up with TRBD1. The length of the CDR3 is 15 residues. The trim removed 6 bases at V and 0 bases at J, leaving 5 bases unmatched. Germline V lookup: CDR1 SNHLY, CDR2 FYNNEI. The CDR3 DNA follows: TGTGCCAGCAGCGAACAGGGGATCTCTGGAAACACCATATATTTT. It codes for CASSEQGISGNTIYF.

The chain carries TRBV15 and TRBJ1-5; TRBD1 might be the D (5 bases). From germline, CDR1 is LNHNV and CDR2 YYDKDF (reference sequence). This CDR3 has 14 amino acids. The germline V and J ends were trimmed by 0 bases and 7 bases, with 10 bases remaining between them. The DNA for the CDR3 is TGTGCCACCAGCAGAGAAGGGGTTTGGCAGCCCCAGCATTTT. Amino acid sequence: CATSREGVWQPQHF.

J is TRBJ1-1 and V is TRBV19; the D gene is possibly TRBD1 (5 bases). The length of the CDR3 is 16 residues. The germline V gene has CDR1 LNHDA and CDR2 SQIVND (reference sequence). V was shortened by 6 bases and J by 0 bases, with 17 bases between the two germline ends. CDR3 bases: TGTGCCAGTAGGAAAGGGCAGGGAAGGTTGAACACTGAAGCTTTCTTT. The encoded protein is CASRKGQGRLNTEAFF.

The chain joins TRBV19 to TRBJ2-5, with 8 bases that match TRBD1. Germline assignment: CDR1 LNHDA and CDR2 SQIVND (reference sequence). CDR3 length: 15 residues. The V segment lost 6 bases and the J segment 4 bases; nucleotides outside the gene matches: 10. This CDR3 is CASSLSGGIGETQYF. CDR3 coding DNA: TGTGCCAGTAGCTTGTCAGGGGGCATAGGAGAGACCCAGTACTTC.